Listed below are T cell receptor beta chains from one sample, sequenced in a study of blood T cell repertoires in COVID-19. Produced via immunoSEQ multiplex PCR; TCRdb's table is partial and in-frame only. The data contain 140,000 or so clones, 82% of them singletons. Specimen: peripheral blood. All receptors derive from a woman older than 75 with acute or convalescent COVID-19. The CDR3 runs from the conserved cysteine through the conserved F or W. Fields, in order: V gene, clone size, CDR3 length, J gene, D gene, CDR3 DNA, CDR3 protein. The D gene is left open where the match is weak. Clone size is stated in some rows and not others, as once, few, many or a class when expanded.

TRBV24-1	-	15	TRBJ2-5	-	TGTGCCACCAGTGATCCTCGGACAGAACAAGAGACCCAGTACTTC	CATSDPRTEQETQYF
TRBV23-1	-	15	TRBJ2-1	-	TGCGCCAGCAGTCACGACAAGACGCCTACCAATGAGCAGTTCTTC	CASSHDKTPTNEQFF
TRBV18	once	15	TRBJ1-6	-	TGTGCCAGCTCAGAGTTTGGCAGGGAAGGGTCACCCCTCCACTTT	CASSEFGREGSPLHF
TRBV28	-	19	TRBJ2-4	-	TGTGCCAGCAGTATTCGAGACACTACAGGGACATTCGCCAAAAACATTCAGTACTTC	CASSIRDTTGTFAKNIQYF
TRBV3-1/TRBV3-2	-	13	TRBJ1-2	-	TGTGCCAGCAGCCAAGCGGGGTGGGAGGGCTACACCTTC	CASSQAGWEGYTF
TRBV28	-	14	TRBJ2-5	TRBD2	TGTGCCAGCAGTCTTGTCGCGGGAGCGGAGACCCAGTACTTC	CASSLVAGAETQYF
TRBV27	-	15	TRBJ2-3	-	TGTGCCAGCAGTTGGGACGGGGGGCTCACAGATACGCAGTATTTT	CASSWDGGLTDTQYF
TRBV18	-	15	TRBJ1-2	TRBD1	TGTGCCAGCTCACCGGGTGACAGGGGGAATGGTGGCTACACCTTC	CASSPGDRGNGGYTF
TRBV7-2	-	15	TRBJ2-2	-	TGTGCCAGCAGCTTATGGTTAAGAGCCACCGGGGAGCTGTTTTTT	CASSLWLRATGELFF
TRBV30	-	11	TRBJ2-3	-	TGTGCCTGGGGGACGGGGGATACGCAGTATTTT	CAWGTGDTQYF
TRBV5-1	-	13	TRBJ2-7	-	TGCGCCAGCAGCTTGGTGGGGACACGCGAGCAGTACTTC	CASSLVGTREQYF
TRBV5-1	-	13	TRBJ1-4	TRBD1	TGCGCCAGCAGCGAAGGACAGGGGAAAAAACTGTTTTTT	CASSEGQGKKLFF
TRBV3-1/TRBV3-2	-	16	TRBJ2-5	TRBD2	TGTGCCAGCAGCCAAGTACTAGCGGCGGACCAAGAGACCCAGTACTTC	CASSQVLAADQETQYF
TRBV12-3/TRBV12-4	once	13	TRBJ1-3	-	TGTGCCAGCAGTTTAGACCTAGGAAACACCATATATTTT	CASSLDLGNTIYF
TRBV5-1	-	14	TRBJ2-7	-	TGCGCCAGCAGCTTGGCAGGGGTGAACTACGAGCAGTACTTC	CASSLAGVNYEQYF
TRBV6-6	-	16	TRBJ1-5	-	TGTGCCAGCAGTTACTTCACCGGGACACATAATCAGCCCCAGCATTTT	CASSYFTGTHNQPQHF
TRBV30	-	18	TRBJ1-4	-	TGTGCCTGGAGTGTACCCGGGGTAACCTTAACAACTAATGAAAAACTGTTTTTT	CAWSVPGVTLTTNEKLFF
TRBV28	few	11	TRBJ1-3	-	TGTGCCAGCTCACTGGTGGGCTCGGTATATTTT	CASSLVGSVYF